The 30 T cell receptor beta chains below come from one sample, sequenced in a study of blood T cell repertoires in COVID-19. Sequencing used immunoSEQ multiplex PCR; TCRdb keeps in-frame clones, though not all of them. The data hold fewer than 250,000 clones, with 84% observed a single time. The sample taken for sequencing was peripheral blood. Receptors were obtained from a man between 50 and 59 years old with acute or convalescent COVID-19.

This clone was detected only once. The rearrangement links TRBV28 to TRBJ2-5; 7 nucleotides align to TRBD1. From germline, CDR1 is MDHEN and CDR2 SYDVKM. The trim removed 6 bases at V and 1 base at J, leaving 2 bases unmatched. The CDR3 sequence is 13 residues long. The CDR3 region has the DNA TGTGCCAGCAGCGGGACAGTCCAAGAGACCCAGTACTTC. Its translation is CASSGTVQETQYF.

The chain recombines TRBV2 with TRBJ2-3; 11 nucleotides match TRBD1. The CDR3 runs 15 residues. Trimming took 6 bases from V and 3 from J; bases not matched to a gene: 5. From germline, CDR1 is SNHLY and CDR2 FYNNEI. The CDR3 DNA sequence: TGTGCCAGCAGCGCTGGACAGGGGGCAACAGATACGCAGTATTTT. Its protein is CASSAGQGATDTQYF. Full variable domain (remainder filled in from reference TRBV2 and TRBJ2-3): EPEVTQTPSHQVTQMGQEVILRCVPISNHLYFYWYRQILGQKVEFLVSFYNNEISEKSEIFDDQFSVERPDGSNFTLKIRSTKLEDSAMYFCASSAGQGATDTQYFGPGTRLTVL.

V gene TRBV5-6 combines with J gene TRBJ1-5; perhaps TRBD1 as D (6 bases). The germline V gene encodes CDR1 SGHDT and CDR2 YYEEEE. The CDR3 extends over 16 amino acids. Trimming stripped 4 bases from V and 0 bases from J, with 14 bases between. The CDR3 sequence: CASSDRGAYSNQPQHF. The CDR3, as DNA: TGTGCCAGCAGCGATCGGGGGGCCTATAGCAATCAGCCCCAGCATTTT.

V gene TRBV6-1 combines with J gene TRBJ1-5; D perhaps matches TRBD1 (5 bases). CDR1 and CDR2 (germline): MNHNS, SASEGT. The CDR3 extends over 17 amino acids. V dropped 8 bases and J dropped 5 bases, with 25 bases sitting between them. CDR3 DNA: TGTGCCAGCCGTGCGTCCGGGGGACCCTATACCTATCAGCCCCAGCATTTT. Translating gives CASRASGGPYTYQPQHF.

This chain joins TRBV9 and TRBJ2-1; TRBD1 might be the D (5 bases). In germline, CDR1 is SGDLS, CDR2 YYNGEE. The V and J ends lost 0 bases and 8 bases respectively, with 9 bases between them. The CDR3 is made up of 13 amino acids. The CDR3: CASSVGQGDEQFF. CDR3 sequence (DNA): TGTGCCAGCAGCGTAGGGCAGGGCGATGAGCAGTTCTTC.

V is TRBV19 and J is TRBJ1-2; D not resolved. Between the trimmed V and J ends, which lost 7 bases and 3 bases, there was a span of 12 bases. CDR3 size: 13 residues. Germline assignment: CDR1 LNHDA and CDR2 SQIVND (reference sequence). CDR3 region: CASTNYPDYGYTF. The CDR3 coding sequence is TGTGCCAGTACCAATTACCCGGACTATGGCTACACCTTC.

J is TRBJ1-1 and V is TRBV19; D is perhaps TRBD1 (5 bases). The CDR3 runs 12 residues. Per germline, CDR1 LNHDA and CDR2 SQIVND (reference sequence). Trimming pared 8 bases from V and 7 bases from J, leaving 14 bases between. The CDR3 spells CASGLTGFEAFF. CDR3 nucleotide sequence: TGTGCCAGTGGGCTCACAGGATTTGAAGCTTTCTTT.

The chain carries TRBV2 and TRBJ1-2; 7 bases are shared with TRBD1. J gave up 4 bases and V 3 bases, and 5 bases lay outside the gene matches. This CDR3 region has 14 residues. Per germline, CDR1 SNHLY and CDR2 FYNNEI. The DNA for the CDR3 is TGTGCCAGCAGTGAGGACAGGCTTTCCTATGGCTACACCTTC. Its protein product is CASSEDRLSYGYTF.

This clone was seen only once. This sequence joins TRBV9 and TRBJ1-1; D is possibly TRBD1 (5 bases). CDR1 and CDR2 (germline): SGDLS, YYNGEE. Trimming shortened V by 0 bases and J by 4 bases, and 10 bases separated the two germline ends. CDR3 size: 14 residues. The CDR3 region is CASSVDVGGTEAFF. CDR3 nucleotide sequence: TGTGCCAGCAGCGTAGACGTGGGGGGCACTGAAGCTTTCTTT.

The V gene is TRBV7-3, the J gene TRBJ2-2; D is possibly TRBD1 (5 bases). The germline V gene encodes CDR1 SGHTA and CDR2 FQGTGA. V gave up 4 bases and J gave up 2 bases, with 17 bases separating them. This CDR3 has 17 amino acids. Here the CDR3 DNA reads TGTGCCAGCAGCTCCCTTGGGGCCAGGCTTAACACCGGGGAGCTGTTTTTT. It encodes CASSSLGARLNTGELFF.

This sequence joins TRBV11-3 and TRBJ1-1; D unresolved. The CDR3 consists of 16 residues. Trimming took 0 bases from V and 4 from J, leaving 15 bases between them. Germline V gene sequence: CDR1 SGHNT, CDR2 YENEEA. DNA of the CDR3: TGTGCCAGCAGCTTAGAATCTTGGCAGCGAGGCACTGAAGCTTTCTTT. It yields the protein CASSLESWQRGTEAFF.

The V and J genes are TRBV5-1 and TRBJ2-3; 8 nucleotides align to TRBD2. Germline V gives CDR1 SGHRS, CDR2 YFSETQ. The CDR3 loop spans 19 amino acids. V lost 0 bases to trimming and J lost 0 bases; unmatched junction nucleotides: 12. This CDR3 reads CASSLVTSGGAPSTDTQYF. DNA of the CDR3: TGCGCCAGCAGCTTGGTAACCAGCGGGGGAGCACCTAGCACAGATACGCAGTATTTT.

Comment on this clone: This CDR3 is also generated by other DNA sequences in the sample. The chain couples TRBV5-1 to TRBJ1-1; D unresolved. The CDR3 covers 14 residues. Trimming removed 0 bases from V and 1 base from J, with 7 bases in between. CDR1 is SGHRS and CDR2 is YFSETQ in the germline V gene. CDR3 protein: CASSLAPGNTEAFF. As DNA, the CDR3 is TGCGCCAGCAGCTTGGCCCCCGGGAACACTGAAGCTTTCTTT.

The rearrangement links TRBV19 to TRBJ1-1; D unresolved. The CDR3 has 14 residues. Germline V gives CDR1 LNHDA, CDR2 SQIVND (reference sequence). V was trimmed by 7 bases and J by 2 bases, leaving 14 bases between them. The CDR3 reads CASTPYEVNTEAFF. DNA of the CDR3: TGTGCCAGTACCCCCTACGAGGTCAACACTGAAGCTTTCTTT.

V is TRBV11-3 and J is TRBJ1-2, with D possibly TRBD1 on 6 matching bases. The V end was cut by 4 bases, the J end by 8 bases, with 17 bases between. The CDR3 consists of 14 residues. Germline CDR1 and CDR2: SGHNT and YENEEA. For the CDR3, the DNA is TGTGCCAGCAGCTCGTACGACAGGCCGGGGGGCTACACCTTC. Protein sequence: CASSSYDRPGGYTF.

The CDR3 nucleotides read TGTGCCAGCAGTAGGCCCGGGACAGTTACCTACGAGCAGTACTTC. Its translation is CASSRPGTVTYEQYF. This sequence joins TRBV25-1 and TRBJ2-7; 7 bases align to TRBD1. V lost 5 bases, J lost 2 bases, and 9 bases stayed unmatched. Germline V CDR1 and CDR2: MGHDK, SYGVNS. The CDR3 spans 15 residues.

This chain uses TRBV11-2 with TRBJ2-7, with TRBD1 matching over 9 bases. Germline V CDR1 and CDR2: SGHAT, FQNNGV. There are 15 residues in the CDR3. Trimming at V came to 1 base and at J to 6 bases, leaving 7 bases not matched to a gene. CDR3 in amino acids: CASSLVGTGFSEQYF. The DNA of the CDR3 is TGTGCCAGCAGCTTAGTAGGGACAGGGTTTAGCGAGCAGTACTTC.

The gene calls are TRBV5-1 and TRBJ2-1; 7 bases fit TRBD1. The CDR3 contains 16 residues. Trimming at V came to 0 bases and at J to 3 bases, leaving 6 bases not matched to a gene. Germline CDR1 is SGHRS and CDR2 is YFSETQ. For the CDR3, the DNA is TGCGCCAGCAGCTTGGCCCGGGACAGCAGCTACAATGAGCAGTTCTTC. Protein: CASSLARDSSYNEQFF. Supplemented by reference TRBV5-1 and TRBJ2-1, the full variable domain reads KAGVTQTPRYLIKTRGQQVTLSCSPISGHRSVSWYQQTPGQGLQFLFEYFSETQRNKGNFPGRFSGRQFSNSRSEMNVSTLELGDSALYLCASSLARDSSYNEQFFGPGTRLTVL.

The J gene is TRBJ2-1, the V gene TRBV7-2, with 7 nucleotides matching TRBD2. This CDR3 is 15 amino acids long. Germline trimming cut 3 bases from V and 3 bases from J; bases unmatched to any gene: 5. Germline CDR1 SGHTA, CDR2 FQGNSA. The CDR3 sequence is CASSLSWTSYNEQFF. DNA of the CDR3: TGTGCCAGCAGCTTGTCCTGGACTAGCTACAATGAGCAGTTCTTC.

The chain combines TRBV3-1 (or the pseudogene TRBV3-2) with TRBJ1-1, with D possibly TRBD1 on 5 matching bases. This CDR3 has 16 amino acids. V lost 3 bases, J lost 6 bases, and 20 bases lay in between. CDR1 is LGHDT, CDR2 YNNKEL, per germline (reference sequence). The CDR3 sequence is CASSHAAVKTGAEAFF. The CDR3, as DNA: TGTGCCAGCAGCCACGCTGCTGTCAAGACGGGGGCTGAAGCTTTCTTT.

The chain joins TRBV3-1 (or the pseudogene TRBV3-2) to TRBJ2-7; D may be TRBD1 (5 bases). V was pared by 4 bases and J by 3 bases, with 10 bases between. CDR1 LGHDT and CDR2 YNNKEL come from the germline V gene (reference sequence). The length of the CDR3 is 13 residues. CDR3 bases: TGTGCCAGCAGCCGAGACAGCGTCTACGAGCAGTACTTC. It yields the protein CASSRDSVYEQYF.

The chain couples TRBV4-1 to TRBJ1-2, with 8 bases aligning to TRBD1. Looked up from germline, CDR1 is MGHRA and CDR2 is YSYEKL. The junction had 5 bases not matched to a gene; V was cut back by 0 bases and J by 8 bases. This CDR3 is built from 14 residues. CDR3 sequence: CASSQEDRAGGYTF. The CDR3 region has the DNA TGCGCCAGCAGCCAAGAGGACAGGGCGGGGGGCTACACCTTC.

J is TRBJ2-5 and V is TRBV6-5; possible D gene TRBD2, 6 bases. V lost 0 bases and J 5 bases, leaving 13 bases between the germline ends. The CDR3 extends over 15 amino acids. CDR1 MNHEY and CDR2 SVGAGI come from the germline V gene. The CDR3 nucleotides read TGTGCCAGCAGTTACTCAGGGACTCCCGGGGAGACCCAGTACTTC. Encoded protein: CASSYSGTPGETQYF.

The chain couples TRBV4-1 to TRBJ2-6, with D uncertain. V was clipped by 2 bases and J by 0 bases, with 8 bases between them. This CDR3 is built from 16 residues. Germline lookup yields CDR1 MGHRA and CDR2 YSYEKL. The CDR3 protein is CASSQPTDSGANVLTF. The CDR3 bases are TGCGCCAGCAGCCAACCCACAGACTCTGGGGCCAACGTCCTGACTTTC.

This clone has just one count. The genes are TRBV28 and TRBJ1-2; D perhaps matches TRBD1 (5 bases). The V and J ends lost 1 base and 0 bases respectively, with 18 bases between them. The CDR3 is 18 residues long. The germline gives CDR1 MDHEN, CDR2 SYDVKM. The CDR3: CASSLSSPGVLTNYGYTF. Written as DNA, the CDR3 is TGTGCCAGCAGTTTATCGTCCCCGGGGGTCCTTACTAACTATGGCTACACCTTC.

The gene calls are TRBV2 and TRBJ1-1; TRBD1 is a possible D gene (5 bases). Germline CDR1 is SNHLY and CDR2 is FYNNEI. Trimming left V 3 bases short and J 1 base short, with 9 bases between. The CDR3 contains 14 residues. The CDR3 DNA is TGTGCCAGCAGTGACGCAAGGGGGAACACTGAAGCTTTCTTT. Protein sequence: CASSDARGNTEAFF.

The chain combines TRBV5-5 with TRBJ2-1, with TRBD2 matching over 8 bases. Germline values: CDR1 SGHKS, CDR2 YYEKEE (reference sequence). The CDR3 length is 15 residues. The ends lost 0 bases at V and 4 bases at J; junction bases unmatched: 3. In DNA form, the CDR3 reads TGTGCCAGCAGCTTGGTTGGCGGGAGGTACAATGAGCAGTTCTTC. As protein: CASSLVGGRYNEQFF.

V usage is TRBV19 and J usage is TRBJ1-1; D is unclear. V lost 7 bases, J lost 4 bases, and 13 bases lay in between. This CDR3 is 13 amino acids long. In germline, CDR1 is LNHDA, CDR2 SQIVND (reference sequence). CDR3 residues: CASTPEGSTEAFF. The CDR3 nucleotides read TGTGCCAGTACCCCAGAAGGGAGCACTGAAGCTTTCTTT.

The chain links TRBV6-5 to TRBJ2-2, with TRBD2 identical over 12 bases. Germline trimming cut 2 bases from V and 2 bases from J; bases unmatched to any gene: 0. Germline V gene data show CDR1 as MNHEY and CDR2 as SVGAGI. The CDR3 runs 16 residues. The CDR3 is CASSYGLAGNTGELFF. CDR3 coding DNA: TGTGCCAGCAGTTACGGACTAGCGGGAAACACCGGGGAGCTGTTTTTT.

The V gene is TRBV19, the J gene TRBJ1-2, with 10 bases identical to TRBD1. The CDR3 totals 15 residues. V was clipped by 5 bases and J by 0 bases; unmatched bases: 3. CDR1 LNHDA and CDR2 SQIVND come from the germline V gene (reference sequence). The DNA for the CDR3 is TGTGCCAGTAGTTCCGGACAGGGGGCTAACTATGGCTACACCTTC. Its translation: CASSSGQGANYGYTF.